Reported below is one TCR beta chain. Method: immunoSEQ multiplex PCR; TCRdb's copy keeps in-frame clones and lacks some. The repertoire has over 250,000 clones, about 91% of them found once; the top ten carry 2.6%. This entry comes from a study of blood T cell repertoires in COVID-19. Seattle researchers signed up patients amid active infection and tracked them longitudinally. With 2 bases clipped from V and 1 base from J, the junction kept 5 bases outside the gene matches. Germline V gene lookup returns CDR1 LGHNT and CDR2 FRNRAP. The CDR3 runs to 16 residues. The clonotype comes from a person aged 18-29 years with COVID-19, enrolled during active disease. This chain connects TRBV12-5 to TRBJ2-5; 9 bases are shared with TRBD2. Sequenced material: peripheral blood. CDR3 amino acids: CASGLIPSGVQETQYF. The CDR3 coding sequence is TGTGCTAGTGGTTTGATCCCTAGCGGGGTCCAAGAGACCCAGTACTTC.